The rows below give T cell receptor beta chains drawn from one sample of a study of blood T cells in healthy people across ages. TCRdb independently ran MiXCR on the 5' RACE reads; one entry per CDR3 protein. The sample contains more than 750,000 distinct CDR3 sequences, almost 30% of which appear only once. Separately, the same data were catalogued under a study of T cells of mothers and their children.

The specimen was blood. The receptors derive from a woman aged 40-49 years in good health. The conserved cysteine and the conserved F or W are not part of the CDR3 here.

j_call,v_call,cdr3_aa
TRBJ2-4,TRBV11-2,ASSPGRPKNIQY
TRBJ2-5,TRBV29-1,SCGGWLAVQETQY
TRBJ2-5,TRBV9,ASSVGAGQETQY
TRBJ1-1,TRBV7-9,ASSLGDFRARPNTEAF
TRBJ2-1,TRBV27,ASSFPGKGQF
TRBJ1-1,TRBV19,ASSMDSNTEAF
TRBJ1-2,TRBV20-1,SASSGQGYT
TRBJ2-7,TRBV12-3/TRBV12-4,ASSPLGYEQY
TRBJ2-5,TRBV28,ASSFLGPTWEGQETQY
TRBJ2-5,TRBV6-8,ASSYSYNTGTTKHQETQY
TRBJ1-1,TRBV6-5,ASSYETGAEAF
TRBJ1-4,TRBV7-9,ASSSSGGSSNEKLF
TRBJ1-5,TRBV5-1,ASSLVPGVGNQPQH
TRBJ2-1,TRBV4-1,ASSRQTSGGANEQF
TRBJ2-7,TRBV6-5,ASSSGPGNSYEQY
TRBJ2-1,TRBV5-1,ASSSWGSLAGGDNEQF
TRBJ2-7,TRBV6-4,ASSAELLDEQY